Below are 21 T cell receptor beta chains sequenced from a single sample in a study of cytomegalovirus exposure and HLA in healthy donors. The PCR used 60 Vbeta and 13 Jbeta primers. The assay was immunoSEQ multiplex PCR, and TCRdb's table has in-frame clones only and misses some. The sample holds around 150,000 clones, around 80% seen once. The sample taken for sequencing was PBMCs. These receptors were taken from a man between 40 and 49 years old in good health and CMV-seronegative.

The chain couples TRBV7-8 to TRBJ2-3; 7 positions agree with TRBD2. Germline CDR1 SGHVS, CDR2 FQNEAQ. The CDR3 is 15 residues long. The J segment lost 2 bases and the V segment lost 2 bases, leaving 4 bases of the junction unmatched. CDR3 DNA: TGTGCCAGCAGCTTATACCTAGCGGCCACAGATACGCAGTATTTT. Translation: CASSLYLAATDTQYF.

The rearrangement joins TRBV10-3 to TRBJ2-7, with 10 nucleotides matching TRBD2. Germline trimming cut 3 bases from V and 6 bases from J; bases unmatched to any gene: 5. The CDR3 has 14 residues. CDR1 is ENHRY, CDR2 SYGVKD, per germline. Here the CDR3 reads CAISELAGGLEQYF. The CDR3, as DNA: TGTGCCATCAGTGAATTAGCGGGAGGTCTCGAGCAGTACTTC.

The chain recombines TRBV7-9 with TRBJ1-4; TRBD1 matches at 7 bases. Germline assignment: CDR1 SEHNR and CDR2 FQNEAQ (reference sequence). Trimming at V came to 4 bases and at J to 7 bases, leaving 6 bases not matched to a gene. The CDR3 contains 14 residues. CDR3 protein: CASSSTGNREKLFF. The CDR3 nucleotides are TGTGCCAGCAGCTCGACAGGGAATCGTGAAAAACTGTTTTTT.

The V call is TRBV19, the J call TRBJ1-5; possibly TRBD1 for D (5 bases). The length of the CDR3 is 15 residues. The V and J ends lost 7 bases and 0 bases respectively, with 13 bases between them. Germline CDR1 reads LNHDA; CDR2 reads SQIVND (reference sequence). The CDR3, as DNA: TGTGCCAGTAAGAGTGAGCAGGGTAGCAATCAGCCCCAGCATTTT. The encoded protein is CASKSEQGSNQPQHF.

This clone has a single count. The J gene is TRBJ2-1, the V gene TRBV5-1; 7 bases are a match to TRBD2. The V gene end was trimmed by 5 bases and the J gene end by 2 bases; junction bases not matched to a gene: 4. Germline values: CDR1 SGHRS, CDR2 YFSETQ. The CDR3 totals 14 residues. CDR3 protein: CASRPGLPYNEQFF. CDR3 sequence (DNA): TGCGCCAGCAGACCGGGACTACCCTACAATGAGCAGTTCTTC.

This clone showed up just a few times. One end of the junction fails to match germline, which may point to a read error. The V call is TRBV7-9, the J call TRBJ2-6; maybe TRBD2 (5 bases). Germline lookup yields CDR1 SEHNR and CDR2 FQNEAQ (reference sequence). The CDR3 is 18 residues long. This chain's CDR3 is CSSSFGLDSTSGANVLTF. CDR3 bases: TGTTCCAGCAGCTTTGGACTTGACTCCACCTCTGGGGCCAACGTCCTGACTTTC. Complete variable domain (other parts from reference TRBV7-9 and TRBJ2-6): DTGVSQNPRHKITKRGQNVTFRCDPISEHNRLYWYRQTLGQGPEFLTYFQNEAQLEKSRLLSDRFSAERPKGSFSTLEIQRTEQGDSAMYLCSSSFGLDSTSGANVLTFGAGSRLTVL.

The chain is built from TRBV4-2 and TRBJ2-1; 8 bases are a match to TRBD1. V lost 4 bases to trimming and J lost 7 bases; unmatched junction nucleotides: 6. The CDR3 runs 14 residues. Germline V gene data show CDR1 as LGHNA and CDR2 as YNFKEQ. CDR3 nucleotide sequence: TGTGCCAGCAGCCGAAATACAGGGGGAAATGAGCAGTTCTTC. Protein sequence: CASSRNTGGNEQFF.

In its sample, this clone was seen a few times. The chain has TRBV19 and TRBJ2-7; 9 nucleotides align to TRBD1. From germline, CDR1 is LNHDA and CDR2 SQIVND (reference sequence). J gave up 1 base and V 3 bases, and 7 bases lay outside the gene matches. This CDR3 is built from 16 residues. The CDR3 coding sequence is TGTGCCAGTAGTATCATACCGGGACAGGGATCCTACGAGCAGTACTTC. Its translation is CASSIIPGQGSYEQYF.

The V gene is TRBV7-9, the J gene TRBJ2-1; D not certain. V was shortened by 2 bases and J by 3 bases, with 8 bases between the two germline ends. CDR1 is SEHNR, CDR2 FQNEAQ, per germline (reference sequence). The CDR3 runs to 14 residues. The CDR3 nucleotides read TGTGCCAGCAGCTTACAGGCCTTCTACAATGAGCAGTTCTTC. Amino acids: CASSLQAFYNEQFF.

V and J are TRBV7-2 and TRBJ2-5; 7 bases map to TRBD2. Looked up from germline, CDR1 is SGHTA and CDR2 is FQGNSA. This CDR3 comprises 15 residues. V shed 7 bases and J 5 bases; nucleotides not matched to a gene: 13. CDR3 loop: CASTASPGLGETQYF. The CDR3 DNA reads as TGTGCCAGCACCGCATCACCCGGACTAGGGGAGACCCAGTACTTC.

The V gene is TRBV19, the J gene TRBJ1-1; D gene unclear. Germline lookup yields CDR1 LNHDA and CDR2 SQIVND (reference sequence). Trimming removed 9 bases from V and 10 bases from J, with 15 bases in between. The CDR3 has 11 residues. This CDR3 is CASRAVGGAFF. CDR3 sequence (DNA): TGTGCCAGCCGTGCCGTTGGCGGAGCTTTCTTT.

The rearrangement joins TRBV6-1 to TRBJ2-5, with 8 bases aligning to TRBD2. V was pared by 1 base and J by 5 bases, with 3 bases of the junction left unmatched. Germline-derived CDR1 and CDR2 are MNHNS and SASEGT. The CDR3 length is 14 residues. CDR3 sequence: CASSEVTGGETQYF. DNA of the CDR3: TGTGCCAGCAGTGAAGTAACGGGGGGGGAGACCCAGTACTTC.

V usage is TRBV27 and J usage is TRBJ2-3, with D perhaps matching TRBD1 (6 bases). With 6 bases removed from V and 3 bases from J, the gap between germline ends came to 16 bases. Germline-derived CDR1 and CDR2 are MNHEY and SMNVEV (reference sequence). This CDR3 has 15 amino acids. Here the CDR3 reads CASRLQGRPTDTQYF. The DNA of the CDR3 is TGTGCCAGCAGACTCCAGGGGCGGCCGACAGATACGCAGTATTTT.

The chain employs TRBV7-9 and TRBJ2-1, with no clear D. Trimming pared 6 bases from V and 7 bases from J, leaving 10 bases between. This CDR3 has 12 amino acids. Germline CDR1 SEHNR, CDR2 FQNEAQ (reference sequence). This CDR3 reads CASRAYLNEQFF. As DNA, the CDR3 is TGTGCCAGCAGAGCATACCTTAATGAGCAGTTCTTC.

This clone appeared once. The chain uses TRBV5-4 and TRBJ2-3; the match to TRBD1 covers 8 bases. The CDR3 has 15 residues. In germline, CDR1 is SGHNT, CDR2 YYREEE (reference sequence). V trimming: 4 bases; J trimming: 0 bases; junction bases outside the gene matches: 4. CDR3 coding DNA: TGTGCCAGCAGCATCGACAGGGGTAGCACAGATACGCAGTATTTT. Translation: CASSIDRGSTDTQYF.

The V call is TRBV11-2, the J call TRBJ2-3; possible D gene TRBD2, 6 bases. Trimming pared 7 bases from V and 3 bases from J, leaving 11 bases between. This CDR3 region has 13 residues. The V gene's germline CDR1 is SGHAT and CDR2 FQNNGV. This CDR3 reads CASTLLATDTQYF. The CDR3 DNA reads as TGTGCCAGCACCCTCCTAGCGACAGATACGCAGTATTTT.

The V call is TRBV7-9, the J call TRBJ2-2; TRBD1 might be the D (6 bases). Germline V CDR1 and CDR2: SEHNR, FQNEAQ (reference sequence). Trimming stripped 7 bases from V and 6 bases from J, with 12 bases between. This CDR3 spans 13 amino acids. This CDR3 is CASISTGAGELFF. Written as DNA, the CDR3 is TGTGCCAGCATTTCGACAGGCGCCGGGGAGCTGTTTTTT.

This clone has only a few counts. The chain has TRBV6-5 and TRBJ2-7, with a weak D call TRBD1 (6 bases). The CDR3 runs to 14 residues. V was pared by 4 bases and J by 3 bases, with 13 bases between. CDR1 MNHEY and CDR2 SVGAGI come from the germline V gene. The chain's CDR3 is CASSFAGEGYEQYF. The CDR3 DNA follows: TGTGCCAGCAGTTTTGCAGGGGAAGGCTACGAGCAGTACTTC.

CDR3 residues: CASSFHSNNSPLHF. The DNA of the CDR3 is TGTGCCAGCAGTTTCCATAGTAATAATTCACCCCTCCACTTT. The V call is TRBV27, the J call TRBJ1-6; D is ambiguous. From germline, CDR1 is MNHEY and CDR2 SMNVEV (reference sequence). Trimming stripped 3 bases from V and 5 bases from J, with 8 bases between. The CDR3 consists of 14 residues.

The V call is TRBV18, the J call TRBJ2-6; the D gene is possibly TRBD1 (5 bases). CDR1 KGHSH and CDR2 LQKENI come from the germline V gene. CDR3 size: 19 residues. V was clipped by 1 base and J by 0 bases, with 16 bases between them. CDR3 loop: CASSPLSWQGYSGANVLTF. CDR3 sequence (DNA): TGTGCCAGCTCACCACTAAGCTGGCAGGGTTACTCTGGGGCCAACGTCCTGACTTTC.

For this clone: Sequence at one end of the junction differs from germline and may be a read error. V usage is TRBV9 and J usage is TRBJ1-5, with TRBD1 identical over 8 bases. This CDR3 has 15 residues. Germline lookup yields CDR1 SGDLS and CDR2 YYNGEE. The DNA of the CDR3 is TGTGCCAGCAGCGCGACAGGACAGGGTACGGAGCCCCATCATTTT. It encodes CASSATGQGTEPHHF.